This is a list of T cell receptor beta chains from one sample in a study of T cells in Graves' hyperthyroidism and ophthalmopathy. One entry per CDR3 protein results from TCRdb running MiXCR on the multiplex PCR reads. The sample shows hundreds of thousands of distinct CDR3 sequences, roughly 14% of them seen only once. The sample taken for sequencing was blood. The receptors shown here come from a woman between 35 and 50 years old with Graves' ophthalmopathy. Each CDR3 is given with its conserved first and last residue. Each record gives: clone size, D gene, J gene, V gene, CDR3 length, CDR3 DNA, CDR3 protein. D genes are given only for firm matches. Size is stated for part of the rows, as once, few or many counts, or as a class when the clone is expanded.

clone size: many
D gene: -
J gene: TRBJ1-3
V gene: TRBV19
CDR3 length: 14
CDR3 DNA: TGTGCCAGCCAACAGGGCCCCTCTGGAAACACCATATATTTT
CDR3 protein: CASQQGPSGNTIYF

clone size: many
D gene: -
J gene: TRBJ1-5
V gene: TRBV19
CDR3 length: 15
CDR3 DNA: TGTGCCAGTAGTGGTCCGGGCAGGGTCAATCAGCCCCAGCATTTT
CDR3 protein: CASSGPGRVNQPQHF

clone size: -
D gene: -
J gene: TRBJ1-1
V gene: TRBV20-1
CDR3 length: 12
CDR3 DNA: TGCAGTGCTGCCGGACGGCTAAACGAAGCTTTCTTT
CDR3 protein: CSAAGRLNEAFF

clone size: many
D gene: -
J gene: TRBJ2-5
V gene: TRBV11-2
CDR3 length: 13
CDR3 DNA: TGTGCCTCCTCGGGGCTGAACAAAGAGACCCAGTACTTC
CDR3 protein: CASSGLNKETQYF

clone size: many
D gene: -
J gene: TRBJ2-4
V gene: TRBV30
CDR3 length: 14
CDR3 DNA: TGTGCCTGGAGTGTACAACAGGGAAGGGACATTCAGTACTTC
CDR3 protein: CAWSVQQGRDIQYF

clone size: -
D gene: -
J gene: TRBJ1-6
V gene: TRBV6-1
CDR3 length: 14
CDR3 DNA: TGTGCCAGCATAGGGACCGACTTTTTGGCACCCCTCCACTTT
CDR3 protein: CASIGTDFLAPLHF

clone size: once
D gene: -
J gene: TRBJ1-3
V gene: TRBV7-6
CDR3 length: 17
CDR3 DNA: TGTGCCAGCAGCTTGGGGCGGGAGTACTCTCCCGGAAACACCATATATTTT
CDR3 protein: CASSLGREYSPGNTIYF

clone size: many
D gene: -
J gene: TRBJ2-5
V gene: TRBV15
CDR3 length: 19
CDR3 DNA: TGTGCCACCAGCAGAGCGTTACCTGCGGGGGCTGGAGAACAAGAGACCCAGTACTTC
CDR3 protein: CATSRALPAGAGEQETQYF

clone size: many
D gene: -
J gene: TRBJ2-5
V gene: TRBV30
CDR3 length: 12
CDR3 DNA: TGTGCCTGGAGTGCTGGGGACGAGACCCAGTACTTC
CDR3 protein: CAWSAGDETQYF

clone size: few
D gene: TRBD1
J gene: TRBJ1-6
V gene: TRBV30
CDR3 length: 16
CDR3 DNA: TGTGCCTGGAGTCCCCGGGCAGGGGGCTGGAATTCACCCCTCCACTTT
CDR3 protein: CAWSPRAGGWNSPLHF

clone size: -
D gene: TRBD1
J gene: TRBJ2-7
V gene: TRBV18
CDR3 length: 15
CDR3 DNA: TGTGCCAGCTCACCATCACAGGGGATGGTTGATCGGCAGTACTTC
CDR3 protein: CASSPSQGMVDRQYF

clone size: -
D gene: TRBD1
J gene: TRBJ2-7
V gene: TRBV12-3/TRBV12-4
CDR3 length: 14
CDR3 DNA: TGTGCCAGCAGTCGATCTAGGGGGCCAGAGGAGCAGTACTTC
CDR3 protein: CASSRSRGPEEQYF

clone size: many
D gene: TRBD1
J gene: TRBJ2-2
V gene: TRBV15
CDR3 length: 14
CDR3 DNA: TGTGCCACCAAAGAAGGGGGCCACACCGGGGAGCTGTTTTTT
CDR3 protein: CATKEGGHTGELFF

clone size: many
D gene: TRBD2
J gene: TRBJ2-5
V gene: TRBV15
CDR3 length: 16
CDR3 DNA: TGTGCCACCAGCGGGACTAGCGGGACTACCCAAGAGACCCAGTACTTC
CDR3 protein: CATSGTSGTTQETQYF

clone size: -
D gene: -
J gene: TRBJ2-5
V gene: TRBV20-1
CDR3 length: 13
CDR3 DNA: TGCAGTGCTAGACCCGGACAGTGGGGGGCCCAGTACTTC
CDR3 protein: CSARPGQWGAQYF

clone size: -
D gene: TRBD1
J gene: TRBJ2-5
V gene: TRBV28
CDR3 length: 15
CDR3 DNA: TGTGCCAGCAGTTTCGGGACAGGGGGCATAGAGACCCAGTACTTC
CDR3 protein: CASSFGTGGIETQYF

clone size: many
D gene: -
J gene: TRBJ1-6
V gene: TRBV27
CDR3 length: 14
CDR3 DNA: TGTGCCAGCAGGCCGGGACATACAAATTCACCCCTCCACTTT
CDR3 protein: CASRPGHTNSPLHF

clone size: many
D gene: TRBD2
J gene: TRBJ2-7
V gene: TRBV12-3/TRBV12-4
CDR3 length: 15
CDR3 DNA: TGTGCCAGCAGTCAGGGGCTAGCGGGCCTTTACGAGCAGTACTTC
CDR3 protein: CASSQGLAGLYEQYF

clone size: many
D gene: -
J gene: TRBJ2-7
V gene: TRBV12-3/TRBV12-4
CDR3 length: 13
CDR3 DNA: TGTGCCAGCAGTTTCGGGCAGCTTGGAGAGCAGTACTTC
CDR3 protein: CASSFGQLGEQYF

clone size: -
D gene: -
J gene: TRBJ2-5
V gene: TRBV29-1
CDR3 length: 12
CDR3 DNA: TGCAGCGTTGTGGTATGGGAGGAGACCCAGTACTTC
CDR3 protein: CSVVVWEETQYF

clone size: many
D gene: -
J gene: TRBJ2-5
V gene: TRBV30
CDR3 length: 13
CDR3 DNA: TGTGCCTGGAGTGCCCGGGACGGCGGGACCCAGTACTTC
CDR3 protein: CAWSARDGGTQYF

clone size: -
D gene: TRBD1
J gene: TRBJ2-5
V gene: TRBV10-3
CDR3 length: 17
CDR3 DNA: TGTGCCACCAGTGATCCAATTTGGACAGGAACTAAAGAGACCCAGTACTTC
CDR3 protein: CATSDPIWTGTKETQYF

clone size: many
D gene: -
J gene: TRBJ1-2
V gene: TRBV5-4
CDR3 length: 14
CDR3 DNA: TGTGCCAGCAGGAGGGGGGGCGAAGATTATGGCTACACCTTC
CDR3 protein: CASRRGGEDYGYTF

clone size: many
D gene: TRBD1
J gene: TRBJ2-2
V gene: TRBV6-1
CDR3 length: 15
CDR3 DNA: TGTGCCAGCCGCCCCGGGACAGGGTACGGCGGGGAGCTGTTTTTT
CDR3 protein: CASRPGTGYGGELFF

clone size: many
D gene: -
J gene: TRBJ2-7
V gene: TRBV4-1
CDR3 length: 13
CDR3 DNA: TGCGCCAGCAGCCAGCGGTGGGGCTACGAGCAGTACTTC
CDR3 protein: CASSQRWGYEQYF

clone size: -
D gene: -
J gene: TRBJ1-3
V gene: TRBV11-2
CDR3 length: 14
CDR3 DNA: TGTGCCAGCAGCGGGGGACTTGAAGGAAACACCATATATTTT
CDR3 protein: CASSGGLEGNTIYF

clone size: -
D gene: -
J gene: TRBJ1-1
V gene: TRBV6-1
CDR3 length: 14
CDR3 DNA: TGTGCCAGCAGTGAAGGAGCGGGGCGAACTGAAGCTTTCTTT
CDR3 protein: CASSEGAGRTEAFF

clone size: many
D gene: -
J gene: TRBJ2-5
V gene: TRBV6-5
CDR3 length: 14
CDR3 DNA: TGTGCCAGCCGCGAGAGAGGAAAAGAAGAGACCCAGTACTTC
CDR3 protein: CASRERGKEETQYF

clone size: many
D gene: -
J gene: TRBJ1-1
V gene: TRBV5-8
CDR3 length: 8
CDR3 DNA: TGTGCCAGCAGCTTGAGTGGGTTT
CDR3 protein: CASSLSGF

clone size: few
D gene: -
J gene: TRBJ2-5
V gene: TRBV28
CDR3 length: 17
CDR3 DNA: TGTGCCAGCAGTCCCCCCCTTGGCAGGGAAGACGGAGAGACCCAGTACTTC
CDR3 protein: CASSPPLGREDGETQYF

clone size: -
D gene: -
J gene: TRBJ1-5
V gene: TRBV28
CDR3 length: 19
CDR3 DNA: TGTGCCAGCAGTTTATCCCCCTCCACGGATCCCGGATTCTATCAGCCCCAGCATTTT
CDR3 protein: CASSLSPSTDPGFYQPQHF

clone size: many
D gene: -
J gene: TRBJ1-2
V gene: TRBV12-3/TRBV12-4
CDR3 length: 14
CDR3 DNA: TGTGCCAGCAGTCCCCGGACCGATAACTATGGCTACACCTTC
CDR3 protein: CASSPRTDNYGYTF

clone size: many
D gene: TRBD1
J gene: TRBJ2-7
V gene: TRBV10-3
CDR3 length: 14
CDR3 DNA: TGTGCCACGTTTTTAGGACAGGGACCCTCCGAGCAGTACTTC
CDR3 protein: CATFLGQGPSEQYF

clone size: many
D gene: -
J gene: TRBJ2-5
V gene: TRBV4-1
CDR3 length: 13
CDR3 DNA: TGCGCCAGCAGCCAGGGGGCAGTTGAGACCCAGTACTTC
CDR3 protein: CASSQGAVETQYF

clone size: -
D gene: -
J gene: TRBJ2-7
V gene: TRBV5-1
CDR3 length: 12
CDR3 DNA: TGCGCCAGCAGCCAATCCCTTGACGAGCAGTACTTC
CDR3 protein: CASSQSLDEQYF

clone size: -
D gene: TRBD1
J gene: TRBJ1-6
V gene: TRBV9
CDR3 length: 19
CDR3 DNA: TGTGCCAGCAGCGTACACTTGAACCGGGACAGGGGAAAAAGTTCACCCCTCCACTTT
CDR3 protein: CASSVHLNRDRGKSSPLHF

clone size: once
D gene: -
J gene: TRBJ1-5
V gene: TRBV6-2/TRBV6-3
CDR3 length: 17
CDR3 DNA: TGTGCCAGCAGTTACATCCCCCGCTCGGGAGTGCATCAGCCCCAGCATTTT
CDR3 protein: CASSYIPRSGVHQPQHF

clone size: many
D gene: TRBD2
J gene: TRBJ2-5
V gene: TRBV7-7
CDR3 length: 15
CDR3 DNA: TGTGCTAGCTGTAGCGGGAGTGGTGCCCAAGAGACCCAGTACTTC
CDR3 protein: CASCSGSGAQETQYF

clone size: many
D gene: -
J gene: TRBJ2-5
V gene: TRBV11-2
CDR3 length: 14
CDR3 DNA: TGTGCCAGCAGCTTAGTATTAGAGACAGAGACCCAGTACTTC
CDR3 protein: CASSLVLETETQYF